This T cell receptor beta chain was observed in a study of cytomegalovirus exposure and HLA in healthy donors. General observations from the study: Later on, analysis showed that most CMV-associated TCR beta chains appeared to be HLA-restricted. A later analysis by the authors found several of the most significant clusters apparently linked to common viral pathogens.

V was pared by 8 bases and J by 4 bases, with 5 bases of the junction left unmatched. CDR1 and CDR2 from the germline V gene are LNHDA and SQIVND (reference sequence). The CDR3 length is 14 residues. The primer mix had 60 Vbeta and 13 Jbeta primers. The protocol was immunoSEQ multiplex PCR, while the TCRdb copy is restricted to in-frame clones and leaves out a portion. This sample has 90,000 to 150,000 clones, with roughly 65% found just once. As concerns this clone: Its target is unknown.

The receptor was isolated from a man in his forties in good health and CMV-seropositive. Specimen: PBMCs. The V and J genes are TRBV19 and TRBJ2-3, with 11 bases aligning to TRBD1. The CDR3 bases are TGTGCCAGTCGGGACAGGGGGAGGTCAGATACGCAGTATTTT. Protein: CASRDRGRSDTQYF.